This TCR beta chain was retrieved from a study of OX40 agonist ivuxolimab in advanced cancers. Study-level information: Ivuxolimab is a fully human IgG2 antibody that activates OX40 (CD134). Partial responses were seen in three patients, one with hepatocellular carcinoma and two with cutaneous melanoma.

About this clone: As yet, its antigen is unknown.

Assay used: immunoSEQ multiplex PCR; TCRdb lists only in-frame clones, some missing. Of around 60,000 clones detected, 84% appear once; the ten largest clones hold 2.4%. This CDR3 is built from 14 residues. Unmatched junction bases numbered 4, after V lost 8 bases and J lost 6 bases. Per the germline V gene, CDR1 is WNHNN and CDR2 is SYGVQD (reference sequence). Researchers took blood at baseline, on cycle 4 day 1, and on cycle 7 day 1. Study-wide points: Circulating CD4+ and CD8+ T cells showed clonal expansion by week 6 at 0.1 to 3.0 mg/kg.

The chain has TRBV10-1 and TRBJ2-2; 12 bases fit TRBD1. The TCR was taken from an adult with an advanced solid tumor such as melanoma, head and neck, liver or kidney cancer. Here the sequenced sample was CD4+ or CD8+ T cells sorted from blood, taken in a trial of the OX40 agonist ivuxolimab. As DNA, the CDR3 is TGCGCCAGCGGGACAGGGGGCTTTGCCGGGGAGCTGTTTTTT. Amino acid sequence: CASGTGGFAGELFF.